One sample yielded the 18 T cell receptor beta chains listed below, sequenced in a study of blood T cell repertoires in COVID-19 (dated by TCRdb to the early 2020s). Receptor libraries were prepared by the immunoSEQ multiplex PCR assay. Here the immuneACCESS table is served through TCRdb, limited to in-frame sequences with V and J called. Missing clones are a known gap in these copies; in checked studies unresolved V genes cover under half, and the rest lacks a known reason. Recorded for this sample are fewer than 400,000 clones; 75% to 90% of them occurred a single time. The leading ten clones occupy approximately 3.6% of the sample. Sequencing was carried out using peripheral blood. These receptors were obtained from a woman aged 18-29 years with acute or convalescent COVID-19.

This chain links TRBV2 with TRBJ1-2; TRBD1 matches 11 bases. The CDR3 runs 14 residues. The V and J ends lost 6 bases and 7 bases, in that order; junction bases with no gene match: 7. The germline V gene has CDR1 SNHLY and CDR2 FYNNEI. CDR3 loop: CASRGGQGAGGYTF. Written as DNA, the CDR3 is TGTGCCAGCAGAGGAGGACAGGGGGCGGGTGGCTACACCTTC. Looking up the rest from reference TRBV2 and TRBJ1-2 gives the full variable domain: EPEVTQTPSHQVTQMGQEVILRCVPISNHLYFYWYRQILGQKVEFLVSFYNNEISEKSEIFDDQFSVERPDGSNFTLKIRSTKLEDSAMYFCASRGGQGAGGYTFGSGTRLTVV.

The chain combines TRBV6-6 with TRBJ1-5; 8 bases match TRBD1. After removal of 0 bases from V and 6 bases from J, the junction contained 4 bases not matched to a gene. CDR3 size: 15 residues. Germline CDR1 and CDR2: MNHNY and SVGAGI (reference sequence). The CDR3 bases are TGTGCCAGCAGTTACTCGACAGGGGACCCTCAGCCCCAGCATTTT. Translating gives CASSYSTGDPQPQHF.

This rearrangement joins TRBV27 to TRBJ2-3, with TRBD2 matching 9 bases. This CDR3 region has 16 residues. Germline CDR1 and CDR2: MNHEY and SMNVEV (reference sequence). Germline trimming cut 5 bases from V and 6 bases from J; bases unmatched to any gene: 12. CDR3 amino acids: CASSPAGSGSADTQYF. In DNA form, the CDR3 reads TGTGCCAGCAGTCCTGCGGGTAGCGGGAGTGCGGATACGCAGTATTTT.

This chain links TRBV7-2 with TRBJ2-5; D gene ambiguous. Trimming took off 1 base at V and 2 bases at J, with 8 bases between the two ends. The CDR3 is 14 amino acids. Germline CDR1 SGHTA, CDR2 FQGNSA. The chain's CDR3 is CASSLVVAQETQYF. CDR3 DNA sequence: TGTGCCAGCAGCTTAGTAGTCGCTCAAGAGACCCAGTACTTC.

The chain links TRBV6-5 to TRBJ2-7; 8 nucleotides match TRBD2. V lost 5 bases, J lost 3 bases, and 9 bases stayed unmatched. Germline CDR1 reads MNHEY; CDR2 reads SVGAGI. The CDR3 length is 15 residues. The CDR3 region is CASSPSGRPIYEQYF. In DNA, the CDR3 is TGTGCCAGCAGTCCGAGCGGGAGACCGATCTACGAGCAGTACTTC.

The gene calls are TRBV23-1 and TRBJ1-4; possible D gene TRBD1, 6 bases. TRBV23-1 is flagged as an ORF with uncertain function. Trimming removed 1 base from V and 6 bases from J, with 12 bases in between. The CDR3 contains 15 residues. CDR3 DNA sequence: TGCGCCAGCAGTCAATGGGGGGGCCGGGATGAAAAACTGTTTTTT. Encoded protein: CASSQWGGRDEKLFF.

The V gene is TRBV5-1, the J gene TRBJ2-7, with D perhaps matching TRBD2 (5 bases). Germline values: CDR1 SGHRS, CDR2 YFSETQ. V dropped 1 base and J dropped 6 bases, with 14 bases sitting between them. The CDR3 runs to 14 residues. CDR3 loop: CASSLRGLPTEQYF. The CDR3 DNA reads TGCGCCAGCAGCTTGCGGGGTTTACCTACCGAGCAGTACTTC.

The V and J genes are TRBV19 and TRBJ1-3; D is uncertain. Germline lookup yields CDR1 LNHDA and CDR2 SQIVND (reference sequence). The CDR3 sequence is 14 residues long. V dropped 7 bases and J dropped 6 bases, with 16 bases sitting between them. CDR3 protein: CASKGGLIVNTIYF. In DNA form, the CDR3 reads TGTGCCAGTAAAGGAGGACTTATCGTAAACACCATATATTTT.

V and J are TRBV5-5 and TRBJ1-1, with D possibly being TRBD1 (5 bases). This CDR3 comprises 14 residues. The V gene lost 6 bases and the J gene lost 9 bases, with 21 bases spanning the gap. CDR1 and CDR2 from the germline V gene are SGHKS and YYEKEE (reference sequence). This chain's CDR3 is CASNLGERGEKAFF. In nucleotides, the CDR3 is TGTGCCAGCAACCTGGGGGAGCGGGGAGAAAAAGCTTTCTTT.

The V call is TRBV27, the J call TRBJ1-1; a weak D match, TRBD1 (5 bases). The CDR3 covers 16 residues. Per the germline V gene, CDR1 is MNHEY and CDR2 is SMNVEV (reference sequence). Trimming shortened V by 5 bases and J by 1 base, and 17 bases separated the two germline ends. CDR3 nucleotide sequence: TGTGCCAGCAGTCTTACGGGTTGGGGCCCGAACACTGAAGCTTTCTTT. Protein: CASSLTGWGPNTEAFF.

This clone was observed a single time. V is TRBV3-1 (or the pseudogene TRBV3-2) and J is TRBJ1-2; D is possibly TRBD1 (6 bases). The germline V gene encodes CDR1 LGHDT and CDR2 YNNKEL (reference sequence). Trimming took 3 bases from V and 0 from J, leaving 11 bases between them. CDR3 length: 15 amino acids. CDR3 nucleotides: TGTGCCAGCAGCCAGACAGGAACCACTAACTATGGCTACACCTTC. Encoded protein: CASSQTGTTNYGYTF.

This clone occurred a few times. J is TRBJ2-5 and V is TRBV18; 7 nucleotides align to TRBD1. This CDR3 comprises 15 residues. J was trimmed by 4 bases and V by 0 bases; bases with no gene match: 5. Looked up from germline, CDR1 is KGHSH and CDR2 is LQKENI. The CDR3 DNA follows: TGTGCCAGCTCACCACCGTACGACAGGGCAGAGACCCAGTACTTC. Its translation: CASSPPYDRAETQYF.

The chain recombines TRBV28 with TRBJ1-1; perhaps TRBD1 as D (5 bases). Germline V CDR1 and CDR2: MDHEN, SYDVKM. V dropped 4 bases and J dropped 1 base, with 10 bases sitting between them. The CDR3 is 14 residues long. The DNA of the CDR3 is TGTGCCAGCAGTTCCTTCACAGGGAACACTGAAGCTTTCTTT. Protein product: CASSSFTGNTEAFF.

This chain links TRBV18 with TRBJ2-1; 7 positions agree with TRBD1. V shed 6 bases and J 0 bases; nucleotides not matched to a gene: 8. The germline V gene has CDR1 KGHSH and CDR2 LQKENI. The CDR3 spans 16 residues. CDR3: CASSQKTGSSYNEQFF. In DNA form, the CDR3 reads TGTGCCAGCTCTCAAAAGACAGGGAGCTCCTACAATGAGCAGTTCTTC.

The chain has TRBV15 and TRBJ2-7; 9 bases fit TRBD2. Germline lookup yields CDR1 LNHNV and CDR2 YYDKDF (reference sequence). The CDR3 is 15 amino acids. V lost 0 bases to trimming and J lost 2 bases; unmatched junction nucleotides: 2. The CDR3 loop reads CATSREVAGAYEQYF. CDR3 DNA sequence: TGTGCCACCAGCAGAGAGGTAGCGGGAGCCTACGAGCAGTACTTC.

CDR3 nucleotide sequence: TGCGCCAGCTCCGGGACTAGCCCCTACGAGCAGTACTTC. Protein sequence: CASSGTSPYEQYF. The J gene is TRBJ2-7, the V gene TRBV5-1; 9 bases map to TRBD2. Germline CDR1 SGHRS, CDR2 YFSETQ. With V trimmed by 7 bases and J by 2 bases, 4 bases remained unmatched. CDR3 length: 13 residues.

V and J are TRBV9 and TRBJ2-1, with 8 bases fitting TRBD1. The CDR3 runs to 15 residues. Germline V CDR1 and CDR2: SGDLS, YYNGEE. Trimming took 3 bases from V and 6 from J; bases not matched to a gene: 8. CDR3 sequence: CASSDSGTGINEQFF. In nucleotides, the CDR3 is TGTGCCAGCAGCGATTCCGGGACAGGAATCAATGAGCAGTTCTTC. The variable domain in full, with the rest retrieved from reference TRBV9 and TRBJ2-1, is DSGVTQTPKHLITATGQRVTLRCSPRSGDLSVYWYQQSLDQGLQFLIQYYNGEERAKGNILERFSAQQFPDLHSELNLSSLELGDSALYFCASSDSGTGINEQFFGPGTRLTVL.

This chain connects TRBV5-4 to TRBJ2-4, with 7 positions matching TRBD1. CDR3 length equals 19 residues. CDR1 is SGHNT, CDR2 YYREEE, per germline (reference sequence). J gave up 2 bases and V 0 bases, and 14 bases lay outside the gene matches. CDR3 protein: CASSLGQGETRESKNIQYF. DNA for the CDR3: TGTGCCAGCAGCTTGGGACAGGGTGAGACCAGGGAGTCCAAAAACATTCAGTACTTC.